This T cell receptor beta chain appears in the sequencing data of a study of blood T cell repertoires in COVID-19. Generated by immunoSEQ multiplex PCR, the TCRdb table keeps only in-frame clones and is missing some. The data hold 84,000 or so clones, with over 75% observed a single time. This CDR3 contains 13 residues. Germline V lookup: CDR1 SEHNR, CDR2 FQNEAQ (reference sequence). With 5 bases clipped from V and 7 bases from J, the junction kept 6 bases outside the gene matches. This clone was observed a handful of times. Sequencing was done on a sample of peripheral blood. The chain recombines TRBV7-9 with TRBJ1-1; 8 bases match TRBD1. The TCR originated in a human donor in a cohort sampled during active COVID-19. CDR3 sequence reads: CASSEQGEYEAFF. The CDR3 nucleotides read TGTGCCAGCAGCGAACAGGGGGAATATGAAGCTTTCTTT.